This paragraph reports one T cell receptor (beta chain). Its target is unknown. Germline loops: CDR1 ENHRY, CDR2 SYGVKD. V shed 4 bases and J shed 4 bases, with 5 bases lying between them. The CDR3 length is 12 residues. The PCR used 60 Vbeta and 13 Jbeta primers. Repertoires were generated with immunoSEQ multiplex PCR, while TCRdb's copy carries only in-frame clones and drops some. The record lists fewer than 150,000 clones, of which the ten most abundant hold 2% to 3%. These data originate in a study of cytomegalovirus exposure and HLA in healthy donors. General observations from the study: In a later analysis, DRB1 alleles had the most associated TCRs; HLA-C alleles the fewest. Information on immune exposure was restricted to one variable (CMV serostatus). Upon later analysis, HLA-associated TCR beta chains proved more clonally expanded than other, equally common chains.

Sequencing was carried out using PBMCs. The clonotype originates from a man in his forties in good health and CMV-seronegative. The J gene is TRBJ2-1, the V gene TRBV10-3; maybe TRBD1 (5 bases). The CDR3 bases are TGTGCCATCAGTGGACAGTACAATGAGCAGTTCTTC. This codes for CAISGQYNEQFF.